This is a list of T cell receptor beta chains from one sample in a study of OX40 agonist ivuxolimab in advanced cancers. TCRdb's copy holds only in-frame clones and misses some; the assay was immunoSEQ multiplex PCR. The data contain about 94,000 clones, roughly 84% of them seen just once; the ten biggest clones take up approximately 0.3%. This material consisted of CD4+ or CD8+ T cells sorted from blood, taken in a trial of the OX40 agonist ivuxolimab. Source of these receptors: an adult with an advanced solid tumor such as melanoma, head and neck, liver or kidney cancer. Each CDR3 is given with its conserved first and last residue. The order of the fields is J gene, D gene, clone size, V gene, CDR3 DNA, CDR3 protein. D genes are given only for firm matches. For some rows the clone size is stated as once, few or many, or as a class when expanded; others skip it.

j_call: TRBJ2-4
d_call: -
clone_size: -
v_call: TRBV2
cdr3_nt: TGTGCCAGCAGTGAAGCGGGCCAGGGGCAAAACATTCAGTACTTC
cdr3_aa: CASSEAGQGQNIQYF

j_call: TRBJ2-1
d_call: -
clone_size: -
v_call: TRBV29-1
cdr3_nt: TGCAGCGTTTATGGGTTAGACAATGAGCAGTTCTTC
cdr3_aa: CSVYGLDNEQFF

j_call: TRBJ1-2
d_call: TRBD1
clone_size: -
v_call: TRBV19
cdr3_nt: TGTGCCAGTAGTCCCGCGGGACAGGGCTATGGCTACACCTTC
cdr3_aa: CASSPAGQGYGYTF

j_call: TRBJ2-5
d_call: TRBD2
clone_size: -
v_call: TRBV2
cdr3_nt: TGTGCCAGCAGTTTCGGGGGGGCCGGGCAAGAGACCCAGTACTTC
cdr3_aa: CASSFGGAGQETQYF

j_call: TRBJ1-5
d_call: TRBD1
clone_size: -
v_call: TRBV27
cdr3_nt: TGTGCCAGCAGTCTAAGACAGGGAGGTAAGCCCCAGCATTTT
cdr3_aa: CASSLRQGGKPQHF

j_call: TRBJ2-1
d_call: TRBD1
clone_size: -
v_call: TRBV19
cdr3_nt: TGTGCCAGTACTGAACAGGACAGGGGCAATTGGGAGCAGTTCTTC
cdr3_aa: CASTEQDRGNWEQFF

j_call: TRBJ2-7
d_call: TRBD1
clone_size: once
v_call: TRBV7-2
cdr3_nt: TGTGCCAGCAGCACACGGACAGGGCCTTCCTACGAGCAGTACTTC
cdr3_aa: CASSTRTGPSYEQYF

j_call: TRBJ1-3
d_call: -
clone_size: -
v_call: TRBV5-1
cdr3_nt: TGCGCCAGCAGCTTGGCCCTGGACACCCGAACCTCTGGAAACACCATATATTTT
cdr3_aa: CASSLALDTRTSGNTIYF

j_call: TRBJ2-7
d_call: TRBD2
clone_size: -
v_call: TRBV6-1
cdr3_nt: TGTGCCAGCAGTGAAGGGGGACTAGCCTACGAGCAGTACTTC
cdr3_aa: CASSEGGLAYEQYF

j_call: TRBJ2-3
d_call: -
clone_size: -
v_call: TRBV5-4
cdr3_nt: TGTGCCAGCAGCCTGGGACTGGGCACAGATACGCAGTATTTT
cdr3_aa: CASSLGLGTDTQYF

j_call: TRBJ2-3
d_call: TRBD1
clone_size: -
v_call: TRBV9
cdr3_nt: TGTGCCAGCAGCGTAGTAGGGGGCTCGGATACGCAGTATTTT
cdr3_aa: CASSVVGGSDTQYF

j_call: TRBJ2-2
d_call: -
clone_size: -
v_call: TRBV4-1
cdr3_nt: TGCGCCAGCAGCCAAGAACATATGAACACCGGGGAGCTGTTTTTT
cdr3_aa: CASSQEHMNTGELFF

j_call: TRBJ2-7
d_call: TRBD1
clone_size: -
v_call: TRBV7-9
cdr3_nt: TGTGCCAGCAGCCGACAGGGCTTTTCCTACGAGCAGTACTTC
cdr3_aa: CASSRQGFSYEQYF

j_call: TRBJ1-1
d_call: -
clone_size: -
v_call: TRBV19
cdr3_nt: TGTGCCAGTAGATTGAGGGGGGGAAGGAGTCAAAATGCAGCTGAAGCTTTCTTT
cdr3_aa: CASRLRGGRSQNAAEAFF

j_call: TRBJ1-6
d_call: -
clone_size: -
v_call: TRBV27
cdr3_nt: TGTGCCAGCAGTTTGCTTCACAGCCATAATTCACCCCTCCACTTT
cdr3_aa: CASSLLHSHNSPLHF

j_call: TRBJ2-1
d_call: -
clone_size: -
v_call: TRBV15
cdr3_nt: TGTGCCACCCGAGGGGTAACTGAATACAATGAGCAGTTCTTC
cdr3_aa: CATRGVTEYNEQFF

j_call: TRBJ2-3
d_call: -
clone_size: -
v_call: TRBV5-6
cdr3_nt: TGTGCCAGCAGCTTGCCTGGGGGAAGGATCACAGATACGCAGTATTTT
cdr3_aa: CASSLPGGRITDTQYF

j_call: TRBJ1-5
d_call: TRBD1
clone_size: -
v_call: TRBV6-1
cdr3_nt: TGTGCCAGCAGTGCGACTGACAGGGGCAGCAATCAGCCCCAGCATTTT
cdr3_aa: CASSATDRGSNQPQHF

j_call: TRBJ1-5
d_call: -
clone_size: -
v_call: TRBV27
cdr3_nt: TGTGCCAGCAGTACCCACGGGGGACTCAATCAGCCCCAGCATTTT
cdr3_aa: CASSTHGGLNQPQHF

j_call: TRBJ2-5
d_call: TRBD1
clone_size: once
v_call: TRBV5-1
cdr3_nt: TGCGCCAGCAGCTTCGGACAGGGGAGGGAGACCCAGTACTTC
cdr3_aa: CASSFGQGRETQYF

j_call: TRBJ2-3
d_call: TRBD2
clone_size: -
v_call: TRBV13
cdr3_nt: TGTGCCAGCAGCGTACCGGGACTAGCTACGCAGTATTTT
cdr3_aa: CASSVPGLATQYF

j_call: TRBJ1-2
d_call: TRBD1
clone_size: -
v_call: TRBV4-3
cdr3_nt: TGCGCCAGCAGCCAAGGACAGGGCGGCGGCTATGGCTACACCTTC
cdr3_aa: CASSQGQGGGYGYTF

j_call: TRBJ1-3
d_call: -
clone_size: -
v_call: TRBV11-2
cdr3_nt: TGTGCCAGCAGCCCAACCAGGGTAAAATCTGGAAACACCATATATTTT
cdr3_aa: CASSPTRVKSGNTIYF

j_call: TRBJ2-2
d_call: -
clone_size: once
v_call: TRBV12-5
cdr3_nt: TGTGCTAGTGGTTTGGACAGGGGCCGAGGGGGGACCGGGGAGCTGTTTTTT
cdr3_aa: CASGLDRGRGGTGELFF

j_call: TRBJ1-1
d_call: -
clone_size: -
v_call: TRBV11-2
cdr3_nt: TGTGCCAGCACCCTGGGGCTGTTTAACACTGAAGCTTTCTTT
cdr3_aa: CASTLGLFNTEAFF

j_call: TRBJ1-3
d_call: -
clone_size: -
v_call: TRBV7-2
cdr3_nt: TGTGCCAGCAGCGTTGGACCGTTCCACTCTGGAAACACCATATATTTT
cdr3_aa: CASSVGPFHSGNTIYF

j_call: TRBJ1-1
d_call: -
clone_size: -
v_call: TRBV11-1
cdr3_nt: TGTGCCAGCAGCCGACCCGACAGGATCGCCACTGAAGCTTTCTTT
cdr3_aa: CASSRPDRIATEAFF

j_call: TRBJ1-1
d_call: -
clone_size: -
v_call: TRBV9
cdr3_nt: TGTGCCAGCAGCGTAACAACAGGGAACACTGAAGCTTTCTTT
cdr3_aa: CASSVTTGNTEAFF

j_call: TRBJ1-2
d_call: -
clone_size: -
v_call: TRBV6-4
cdr3_nt: TGTGCCAGCAGGACCGCAGGGCGGCCGGACTATGGCTACACCTTC
cdr3_aa: CASRTAGRPDYGYTF

j_call: TRBJ2-7
d_call: -
clone_size: -
v_call: TRBV6-6
cdr3_nt: TGTGCCGTACGTCGCGGAGGATTCTACGAGCAGTACTTC
cdr3_aa: CAVRRGGFYEQYF

j_call: TRBJ2-5
d_call: -
clone_size: -
v_call: TRBV5-6
cdr3_nt: TGTGCCAGCAGCACGTGGTGGGGCAGGGAAGAGACCCAGTACTTC
cdr3_aa: CASSTWWGREETQYF

j_call: TRBJ2-5
d_call: -
clone_size: once
v_call: TRBV6-5
cdr3_nt: TGTGCCAGCAGTTACTCGAGGTACCCGGCGGGAGAGACCCAGTACTTC
cdr3_aa: CASSYSRYPAGETQYF

j_call: TRBJ1-5
d_call: TRBD1
clone_size: -
v_call: TRBV6-6
cdr3_nt: TGTGCCAGCAGCTCGCTTACGTCCAACAGGGGGCCCCAGCATTTT
cdr3_aa: CASSSLTSNRGPQHF

j_call: TRBJ1-6
d_call: -
clone_size: -
v_call: TRBV7-3
cdr3_nt: TGTGCCAGCAGCTTAGGGCAGGGGCAACCCCTCCACTTT
cdr3_aa: CASSLGQGQPLHF

j_call: TRBJ1-4
d_call: -
clone_size: -
v_call: TRBV6-5
cdr3_nt: TGTGCCAGCAGTTATGGGCTTTCTAATGAAAAACTGTTTTTT
cdr3_aa: CASSYGLSNEKLFF

j_call: TRBJ1-2
d_call: -
clone_size: -
v_call: TRBV6-1
cdr3_nt: TGTGCCAGCAGTGAAGTTTCCGTGACTGGCTATGGCTACACCTTC
cdr3_aa: CASSEVSVTGYGYTF

j_call: TRBJ1-2
d_call: -
clone_size: once
v_call: TRBV29-1
cdr3_nt: TGCAGCGTTGATCGACAGAGCTTCTATGGCTACACCTTC
cdr3_aa: CSVDRQSFYGYTF

j_call: TRBJ2-1
d_call: TRBD1
clone_size: -
v_call: TRBV7-2
cdr3_nt: TGTGCCAGCAGCTTCGGACAGGGGCTGGGCGATGAGCAGTTCTTC
cdr3_aa: CASSFGQGLGDEQFF

j_call: TRBJ1-4
d_call: TRBD1
clone_size: -
v_call: TRBV10-3
cdr3_nt: TGTGCCATCAGTATTAGACAGGGGATCGAGGAAAAACTGTTTTTT
cdr3_aa: CAISIRQGIEEKLFF

j_call: TRBJ1-2
d_call: -
clone_size: -
v_call: TRBV5-4
cdr3_nt: TGTGCCAGCACCGATCAGGCATTCCGCTACACCTTC
cdr3_aa: CASTDQAFRYTF

j_call: TRBJ1-2
d_call: TRBD1
clone_size: -
v_call: TRBV6-1
cdr3_nt: TGTGCCAGCAGTGACCTTGGACGGCAGGGGGCGAGGGGCTACACCTTC
cdr3_aa: CASSDLGRQGARGYTF

j_call: TRBJ2-3
d_call: -
clone_size: once
v_call: TRBV6-5
cdr3_nt: TGTGCCAGCAGTTACTCGGGTTTCACAGATACGCAGTATTTT
cdr3_aa: CASSYSGFTDTQYF

j_call: TRBJ1-5
d_call: -
clone_size: once
v_call: TRBV2
cdr3_nt: TGTGCCAGCAGTGAAAGGGTCGCACAGGGTTCGCAGCCCCAGCATTTT
cdr3_aa: CASSERVAQGSQPQHF

j_call: TRBJ1-3
d_call: -
clone_size: -
v_call: TRBV6-1
cdr3_nt: TGTGCCAGCAGTGACACCAGCTCTGGAAACACCATATATTTT
cdr3_aa: CASSDTSSGNTIYF

j_call: TRBJ2-1
d_call: -
clone_size: -
v_call: TRBV5-5
cdr3_nt: TGTGCCAGCAGCTTCAGAGTAACGAATGAGCAGTTCTTC
cdr3_aa: CASSFRVTNEQFF

j_call: TRBJ1-3
d_call: -
clone_size: -
v_call: TRBV5-6
cdr3_nt: TGTGCCAGCAGCTTGGGAGGGTTTGGAAACACCATATATTTT
cdr3_aa: CASSLGGFGNTIYF

j_call: TRBJ2-7
d_call: -
clone_size: -
v_call: TRBV13
cdr3_nt: TGTGCCAGCAGCTCGACCCAGGGTCGTGCTTACGAGCAGTACTTC
cdr3_aa: CASSSTQGRAYEQYF

j_call: TRBJ2-5
d_call: -
clone_size: -
v_call: TRBV19
cdr3_nt: TGTGCCAGTAGTGTCCGGACAGTGTCTCTGTCAGAGACCCAGTACTTC
cdr3_aa: CASSVRTVSLSETQYF

j_call: TRBJ1-4
d_call: -
clone_size: -
v_call: TRBV5-6
cdr3_nt: TGTGCCAGCAGCCGCCGTACAGGGACTAATGAAAAACTGTTTTTT
cdr3_aa: CASSRRTGTNEKLFF

j_call: TRBJ2-4
d_call: TRBD1
clone_size: -
v_call: TRBV7-2
cdr3_nt: TGTGCCAGCAGCTCCATCCCGGGACAGGGGAAGAACATTCAGTACTTC
cdr3_aa: CASSSIPGQGKNIQYF

j_call: TRBJ1-2
d_call: -
clone_size: -
v_call: TRBV7-2
cdr3_nt: TGTGCCAGCAGCGCAAATAACTATGGCTACACCTTC
cdr3_aa: CASSANNYGYTF

j_call: TRBJ2-5
d_call: TRBD2
clone_size: -
v_call: TRBV7-2
cdr3_nt: TGTGCCAGCAGCGCCCGACTAGCGGGGAGGGGAGAGACCCAGTACTTC
cdr3_aa: CASSARLAGRGETQYF

j_call: TRBJ1-2
d_call: -
clone_size: -
v_call: TRBV6-1
cdr3_nt: TGTGCCAGCAGCTCCGCGGGGCGTGGCTACACCTTC
cdr3_aa: CASSSAGRGYTF

j_call: TRBJ1-4
d_call: TRBD1
clone_size: -
v_call: TRBV19
cdr3_nt: TGTGCCAGTAGTACAAGGACAGGGACTAATGAAAAACTGTTTTTT
cdr3_aa: CASSTRTGTNEKLFF

j_call: TRBJ2-2
d_call: TRBD1
clone_size: -
v_call: TRBV6-1
cdr3_nt: TGTGCCAGCAGTCGGACAGGAATTGACGGGGAGCTGTTTTTT
cdr3_aa: CASSRTGIDGELFF

j_call: TRBJ2-1
d_call: TRBD2
clone_size: -
v_call: TRBV11-2
cdr3_nt: TGTGCCAGCAGCGTAAGCGGGGGGCCCTCCTACAATGAGCAGTTCTTC
cdr3_aa: CASSVSGGPSYNEQFF

j_call: TRBJ1-1
d_call: -
clone_size: -
v_call: TRBV11-2
cdr3_nt: TGTGCCAGCAGCTTTCAGATCGGGAGGAATTTCCAGAACACTGAAGCTTTCTTT
cdr3_aa: CASSFQIGRNFQNTEAFF

j_call: TRBJ2-7
d_call: -
clone_size: few
v_call: TRBV12-5
cdr3_nt: TGTGCTAGTGGTTTGGAAGAGGGGCCCTACGAGCAGTACTTC
cdr3_aa: CASGLEEGPYEQYF

j_call: TRBJ1-4
d_call: -
clone_size: -
v_call: TRBV13
cdr3_nt: TGTGCCAGCAGCTTCGCAGGGCCGAATGAAAAACTGTTTTTT
cdr3_aa: CASSFAGPNEKLFF